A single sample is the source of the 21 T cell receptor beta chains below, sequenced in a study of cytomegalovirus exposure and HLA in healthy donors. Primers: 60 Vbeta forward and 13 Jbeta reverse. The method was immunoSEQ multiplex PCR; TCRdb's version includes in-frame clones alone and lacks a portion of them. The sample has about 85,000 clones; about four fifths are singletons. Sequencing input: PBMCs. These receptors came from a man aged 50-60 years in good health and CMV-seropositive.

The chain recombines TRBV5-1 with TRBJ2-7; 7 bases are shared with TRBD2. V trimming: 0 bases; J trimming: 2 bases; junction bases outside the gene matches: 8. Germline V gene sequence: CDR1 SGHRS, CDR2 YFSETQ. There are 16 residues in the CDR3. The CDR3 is CASSLEASGFTYEQYF. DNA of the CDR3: TGCGCCAGCAGCTTGGAGGCTAGCGGATTCACCTACGAGCAGTACTTC.

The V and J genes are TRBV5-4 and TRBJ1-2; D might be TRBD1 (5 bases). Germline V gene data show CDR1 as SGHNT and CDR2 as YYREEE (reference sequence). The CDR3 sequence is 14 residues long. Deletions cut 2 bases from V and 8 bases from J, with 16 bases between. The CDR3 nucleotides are TGTGCCAGCAGCTTTAGGGGCAAGCAGTACGGCTACACCTTC. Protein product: CASSFRGKQYGYTF.

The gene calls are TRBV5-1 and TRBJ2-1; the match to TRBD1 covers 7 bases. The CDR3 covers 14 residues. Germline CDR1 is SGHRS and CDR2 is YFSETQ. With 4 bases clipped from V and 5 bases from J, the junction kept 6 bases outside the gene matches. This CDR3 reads CASSLDRVNNEQFF. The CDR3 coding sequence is TGCGCCAGCAGCCTCGACAGGGTCAACAATGAGCAGTTCTTC.

CDR3 in amino acids: CASSLAGAGYEQYF. The CDR3 DNA is TGTGCCAGCAGCTTAGCGGGAGCTGGGTACGAGCAGTACTTC. The chain joins TRBV5-6 to TRBJ2-7, with 8 bases lining up with TRBD2. V lost 2 bases, J lost 4 bases, and 5 bases stayed unmatched. CDR3 length: 14 amino acids. The V gene's germline CDR1 is SGHDT and CDR2 YYEEEE.

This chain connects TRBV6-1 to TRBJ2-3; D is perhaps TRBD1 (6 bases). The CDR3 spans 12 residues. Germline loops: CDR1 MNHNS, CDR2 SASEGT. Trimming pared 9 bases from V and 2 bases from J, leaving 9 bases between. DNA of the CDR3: TGTGCCAGTCGACAGGTCACAGATACGCAGTATTTT. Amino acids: CASRQVTDTQYF.

The CDR3 reads CASSSGTTNYGYTF. As DNA, the CDR3 is TGTGCCAGCAGCTCCGGGACAACTAACTATGGCTACACCTTC. The rearrangement uses TRBV7-9 and TRBJ1-2, with D possibly being TRBD1 (6 bases). Trimming cost V 4 bases and J 0 bases, with 9 bases left between them. From germline, CDR1 is SEHNR and CDR2 FQNEAQ (reference sequence). The CDR3 totals 14 residues.

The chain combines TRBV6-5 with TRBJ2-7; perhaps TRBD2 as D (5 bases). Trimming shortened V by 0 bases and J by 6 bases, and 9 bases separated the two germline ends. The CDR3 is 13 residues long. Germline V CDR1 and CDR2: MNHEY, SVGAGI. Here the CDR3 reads CASSYSFGGEQYF. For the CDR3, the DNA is TGTGCCAGCAGTTACTCGTTTGGAGGCGAGCAGTACTTC.

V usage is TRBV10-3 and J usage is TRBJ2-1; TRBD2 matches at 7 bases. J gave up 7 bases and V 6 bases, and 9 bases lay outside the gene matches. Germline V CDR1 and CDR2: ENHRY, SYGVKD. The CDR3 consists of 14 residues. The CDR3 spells CAIRAGDGGNEQFF. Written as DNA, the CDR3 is TGTGCCATCAGAGCCGGGGACGGGGGGAATGAGCAGTTCTTC.

The CDR3 DNA sequence: TGTGCCATCAGTGATACTAGAGGGGGGGAGGACATTCAGTACTTC. Translation gives CAISDTRGGEDIQYF. The gene calls are TRBV10-3 and TRBJ2-4, with D possibly matching TRBD2 (7 bases). V gave up 3 bases and J gave up 8 bases, with 17 bases separating them. Germline CDR1 and CDR2: ENHRY and SYGVKD. The CDR3 covers 15 residues.

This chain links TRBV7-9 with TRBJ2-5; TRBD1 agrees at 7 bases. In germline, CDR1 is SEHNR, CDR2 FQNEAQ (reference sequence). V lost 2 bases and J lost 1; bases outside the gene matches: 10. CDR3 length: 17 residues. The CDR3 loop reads CASSLSFEGAIQETQYF. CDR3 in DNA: TGTGCCAGCAGCTTAAGTTTCGAGGGGGCCATCCAAGAGACCCAGTACTTC.

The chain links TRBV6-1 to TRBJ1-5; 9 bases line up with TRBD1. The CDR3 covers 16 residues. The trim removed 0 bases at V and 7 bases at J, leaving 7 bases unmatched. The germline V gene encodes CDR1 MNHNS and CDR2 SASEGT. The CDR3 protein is CASSEAGTGGRQPQHF. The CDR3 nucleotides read TGTGCCAGCAGTGAAGCAGGTACAGGGGGCCGGCAGCCCCAGCATTTT.

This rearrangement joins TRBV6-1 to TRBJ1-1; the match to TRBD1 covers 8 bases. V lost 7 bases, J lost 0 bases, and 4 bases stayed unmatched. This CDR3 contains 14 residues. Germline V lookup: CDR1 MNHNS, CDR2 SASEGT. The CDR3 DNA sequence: TGTGCCAGCACTCGGGACAGGTTGAACACTGAAGCTTTCTTT. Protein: CASTRDRLNTEAFF.

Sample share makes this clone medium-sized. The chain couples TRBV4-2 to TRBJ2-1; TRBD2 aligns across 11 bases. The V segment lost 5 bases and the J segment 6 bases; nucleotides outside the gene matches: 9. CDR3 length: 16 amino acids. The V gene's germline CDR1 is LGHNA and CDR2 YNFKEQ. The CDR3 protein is CASSSGRGLAVNEQFF. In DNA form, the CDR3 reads TGTGCCAGCAGCTCGGGGCGGGGACTAGCGGTCAATGAGCAGTTCTTC.

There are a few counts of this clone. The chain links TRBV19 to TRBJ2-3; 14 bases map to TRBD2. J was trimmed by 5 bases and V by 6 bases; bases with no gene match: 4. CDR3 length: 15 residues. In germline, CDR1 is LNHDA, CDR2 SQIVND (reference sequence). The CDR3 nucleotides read TGTGCCAGTAGAGGACTAGCGGGAGGAGAAGATACGCAGTATTTT. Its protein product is CASRGLAGGEDTQYF. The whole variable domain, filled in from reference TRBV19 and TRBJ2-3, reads DGGITQSPKYLFRKEGQNVTLSCEQNLNHDAMYWYRQDPGQGLRLIYYSQIVNDFQKGDIAEGYSVSREKKESFPLTVTSAQKNPTAFYLCASRGLAGGEDTQYFGPGTRLTVL.

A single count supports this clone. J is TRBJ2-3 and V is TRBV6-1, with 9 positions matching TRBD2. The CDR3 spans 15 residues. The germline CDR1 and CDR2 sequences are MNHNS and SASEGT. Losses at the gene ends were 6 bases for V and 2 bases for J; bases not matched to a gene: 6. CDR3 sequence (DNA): TGTGCCAGCAGATCCACTAGCGGGTCCACAGATACGCAGTATTTT. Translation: CASRSTSGSTDTQYF.

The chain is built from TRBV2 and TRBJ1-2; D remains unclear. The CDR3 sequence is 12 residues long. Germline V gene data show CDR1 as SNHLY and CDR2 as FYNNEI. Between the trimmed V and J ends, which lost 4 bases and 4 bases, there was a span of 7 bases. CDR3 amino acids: CASSAMAYGYTF. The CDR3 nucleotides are TGTGCCAGCAGTGCAATGGCCTATGGCTACACCTTC.

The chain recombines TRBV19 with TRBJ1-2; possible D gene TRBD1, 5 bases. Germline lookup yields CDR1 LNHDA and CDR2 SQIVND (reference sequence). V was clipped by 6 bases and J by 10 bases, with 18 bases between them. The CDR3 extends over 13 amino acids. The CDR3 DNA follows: TGTGCCAGTAGCCGGGGGAGGTCTAGGGACTACACCTTC. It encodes CASSRGRSRDYTF.

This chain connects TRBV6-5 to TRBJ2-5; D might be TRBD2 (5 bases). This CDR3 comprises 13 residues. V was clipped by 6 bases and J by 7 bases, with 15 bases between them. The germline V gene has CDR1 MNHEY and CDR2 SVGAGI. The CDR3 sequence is CASSQGRRGTQYF. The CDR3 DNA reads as TGTGCCAGCAGCCAAGGTCGTCGGGGGACCCAGTACTTC.

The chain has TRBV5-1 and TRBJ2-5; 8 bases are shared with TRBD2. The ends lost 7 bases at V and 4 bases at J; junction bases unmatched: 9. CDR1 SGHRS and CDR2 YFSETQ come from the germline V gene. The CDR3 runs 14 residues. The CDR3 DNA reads TGCGCCAGCGGCCCAACGGGGGGGATAGAGACCCAGTACTTC. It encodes CASGPTGGIETQYF.

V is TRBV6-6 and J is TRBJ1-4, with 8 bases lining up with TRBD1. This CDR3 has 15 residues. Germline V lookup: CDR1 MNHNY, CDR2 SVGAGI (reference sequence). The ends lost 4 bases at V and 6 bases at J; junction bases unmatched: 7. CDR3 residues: CASSWPPDRDEKLFF. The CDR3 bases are TGTGCCAGCAGTTGGCCACCGGACAGGGATGAAAAACTGTTTTTT.

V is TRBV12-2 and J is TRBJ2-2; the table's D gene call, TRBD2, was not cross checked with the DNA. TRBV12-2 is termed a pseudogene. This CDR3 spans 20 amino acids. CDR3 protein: CASRPPRGSGTLGNTGELFF. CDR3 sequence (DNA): TGTGCAAGTCGCCCCCCCCGGGGTAGCGGAACCCTCGGGAACACCGGGGAGCTGTTTTTT.